Each of the 6 T cell receptor beta chains below was sequenced from the same sample in a study of T cell repertoires in ileal Crohn's disease. Repertoires were generated with immunoSEQ multiplex PCR, while TCRdb's copy carries only in-frame clones and drops some. Among about 17,000 clones listed, approximately 87% were seen once. Sequencing input: ileal tissue. Source of these receptors: an adult with Crohn's disease.

The chain combines TRBV30 with TRBJ1-6, with 11 bases lining up with TRBD1. The junction had 6 bases not matched to a gene; V was cut back by 1 base and J by 10 bases. There are 15 residues in the CDR3. Per germline, CDR1 GTSNPN and CDR2 SVGIG (reference sequence). This CDR3 is CAWSARTGGRSPLHF. The CDR3 coding sequence is TGTGCCTGGAGTGCGAGGACAGGGGGCCGCTCACCCCTCCACTTT.

The chain has TRBV7-9 and TRBJ2-3; tentative D call: TRBD2 (6 bases). Trimming removed 5 bases at V and 2 bases at J, with 14 bases between. The length of the CDR3 is 15 residues. Germline lookup yields CDR1 SEHNR and CDR2 FQNEAQ (reference sequence). Written as DNA, the CDR3 is TGTGCCAGCAGCACCGTCGGGGGAACCACAGATACGCAGTATTTT. Protein: CASSTVGGTTDTQYF.

The chain employs TRBV6-4 and TRBJ2-5, with 7 bases identical to TRBD1. V trimming: 3 bases; J trimming: 5 bases; junction bases outside the gene matches: 6. The CDR3 has 14 residues. CDR1 is MRHNA, CDR2 SNTAGT, per germline. CDR3 residues: CASSESTGQETQYF. DNA for the CDR3: TGTGCCAGCAGTGAGTCCACGGGACAGGAGACCCAGTACTTC.

V gene TRBV5-5 combines with J gene TRBJ1-4, with D possibly matching TRBD1 (5 bases). V gave up 4 bases and J gave up 7 bases, with 23 bases separating them. The CDR3 has 17 residues. The germline V gene encodes CDR1 SGHKS and CDR2 YYEKEE (reference sequence). This CDR3 reads CASSPIGGGGIREKLFF. CDR3 in DNA: TGTGCCAGCAGCCCCATCGGGGGGGGAGGGATCCGTGAAAAACTGTTTTTT.

This clone was observed once. This chain uses TRBV27 with TRBJ1-4; the D gene is possibly TRBD1 (6 bases). Germline V gene data show CDR1 as MNHEY and CDR2 as SMNVEV (reference sequence). The CDR3 is made up of 13 amino acids. Trimming cost V 5 bases and J 8 bases, with 12 bases left between them. In DNA form, the CDR3 reads TGTGCCAGCAGTCAGGGGTTGGGAGAAAAACTGTTTTTT. It encodes CASSQGLGEKLFF. The full variable domain, its missing parts supplied by reference TRBV27 and TRBJ1-4, is EAQVTQNPRYLITVTGKKLTVTCSQNMNHEYMSWYRQDPGLGLRQIYYSMNVEVTDKGDVPEGYKVSRKEKRNFPLILESPSPNQTSLYFCASSQGLGEKLFFGSGTQLSVL.

The chain links TRBV9 to TRBJ2-7, with 10 bases that match TRBD2. V was clipped by 3 bases and J by 5 bases; unmatched bases: 5. The CDR3 extends over 14 amino acids. Germline V lookup: CDR1 SGDLS, CDR2 YYNGEE. This chain's CDR3 is CASSAPSGGDEQYF. The CDR3 DNA is TGTGCCAGCAGCGCCCCGAGCGGGGGGGACGAGCAGTACTTC.